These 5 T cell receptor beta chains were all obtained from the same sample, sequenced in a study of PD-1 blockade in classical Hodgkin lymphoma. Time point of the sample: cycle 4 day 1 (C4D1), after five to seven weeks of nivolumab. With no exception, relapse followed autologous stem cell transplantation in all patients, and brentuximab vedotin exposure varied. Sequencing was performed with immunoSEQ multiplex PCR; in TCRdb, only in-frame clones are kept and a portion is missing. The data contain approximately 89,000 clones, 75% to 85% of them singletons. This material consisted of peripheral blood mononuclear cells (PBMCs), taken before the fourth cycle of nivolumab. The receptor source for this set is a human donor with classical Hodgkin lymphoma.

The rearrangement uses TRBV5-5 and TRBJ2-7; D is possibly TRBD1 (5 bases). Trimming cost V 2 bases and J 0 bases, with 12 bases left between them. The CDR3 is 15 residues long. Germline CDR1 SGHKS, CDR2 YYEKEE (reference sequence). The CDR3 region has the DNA TGTGCCAGCAGCTTTCACCTAGGGGCCTCCTACGAGCAGTACTTC. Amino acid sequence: CASSFHLGASYEQYF. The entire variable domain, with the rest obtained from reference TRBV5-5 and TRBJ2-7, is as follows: DAGVTQSPTHLIKTRGQQVTLRCSPISGHKSVSWYQQVLGQGPQFIFQYYEKEERGRGNFPDRFSARQFPNYSSELNVNALLLGDSALYLCASSFHLGASYEQYFGPGTRLTVT.

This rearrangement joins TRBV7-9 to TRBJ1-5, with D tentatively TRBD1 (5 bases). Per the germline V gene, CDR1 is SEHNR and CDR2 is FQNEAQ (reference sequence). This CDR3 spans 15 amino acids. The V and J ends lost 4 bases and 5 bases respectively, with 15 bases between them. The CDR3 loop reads CASSSSGRVDQPQHF. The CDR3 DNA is TGTGCCAGCAGCTCTAGCGGCAGGGTCGATCAGCCCCAGCATTTT.

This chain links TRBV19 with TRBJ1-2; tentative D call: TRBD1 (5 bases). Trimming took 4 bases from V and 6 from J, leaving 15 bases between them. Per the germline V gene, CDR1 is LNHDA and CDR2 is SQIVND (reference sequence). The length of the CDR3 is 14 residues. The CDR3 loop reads CASSRGIQDHGYTF. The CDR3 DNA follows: TGTGCCAGTAGTAGGGGGATCCAAGATCATGGCTACACCTTC. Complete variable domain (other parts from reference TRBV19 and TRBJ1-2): DGGITQSPKYLFRKEGQNVTLSCEQNLNHDAMYWYRQDPGQGLRLIYYSQIVNDFQKGDIAEGYSVSREKKESFPLTVTSAQKNPTAFYLCASSRGIQDHGYTFGSGTRLTVV.

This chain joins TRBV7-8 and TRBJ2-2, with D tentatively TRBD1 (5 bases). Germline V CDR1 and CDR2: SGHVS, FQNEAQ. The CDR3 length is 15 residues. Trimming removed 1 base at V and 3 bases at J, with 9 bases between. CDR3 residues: CASSLGQMYTGELFF. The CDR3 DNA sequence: TGTGCCAGCAGCTTAGGACAGATGTACACCGGGGAGCTGTTTTTT. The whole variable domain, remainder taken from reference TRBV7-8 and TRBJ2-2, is GAGVSQSPRYKVAKRGQDVALRCDPISGHVSLFWYQQALGQGPEFLTYFQNEAQLDKSGLPSDRFFAERPEGSVSTLKIQRTQQEDSAVYLCASSLGQMYTGELFFGEGSRLTVL.

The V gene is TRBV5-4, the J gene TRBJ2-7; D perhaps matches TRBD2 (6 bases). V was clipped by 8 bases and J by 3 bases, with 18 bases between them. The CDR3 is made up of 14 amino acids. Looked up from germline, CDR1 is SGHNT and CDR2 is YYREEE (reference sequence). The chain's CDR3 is CASNFRAGNYEQYF. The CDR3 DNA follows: TGTGCCAGTAATTTTCGGGCGGGAAACTACGAGCAGTACTTC.